These 8 T cell receptor beta chains were all obtained from the same sample, sequenced in a study of T cell repertoires in cytomegalovirus infection. TCRdb reprocessed the reads via MiXCR and lists one record per CDR3 protein. The repertoire includes 150,000 to 200,000 distinct CDR3 sequences, 15% to 20% of them detected once, and approximately 25% sits in the top ten. Sequenced material: CD8+ T cells from PBMCs. The receptors derive from a human donor in good health (CMV status not recorded). Some clones in this sample may be carry-over from other donors' samples.

The gene calls are TRBV12-3 or TRBV12-4 and TRBJ2-1; TRBD2 agrees at 8 bases. J gave up 10 bases and V 7 bases, and 12 bases lay outside the gene matches. The CDR3 runs 14 residues. The CDR3 is CASNPNGLAGEQFF. Written as DNA, the CDR3 is TGTGCCAGCAACCCGAACGGACTAGCTGGCGAGCAGTTCTTC.

This clonotype was observed a single time. In DNA form, the CDR3 reads TGTGCCAGCAGCCCCAAGGTAAGCAATCAGCCCCAGCATTTT. This translates into CASSPKVSNQPQHF. The J gene is TRBJ1-5, the V gene TRBV7-6; no definite D call. V lost 5 bases and J lost 1, with 9 bases in between. The germline gives CDR1 SGHVS, CDR2 FNYEAQ. CDR3 length: 14 residues.

Ten or more counts support this clonotype. CDR3 loop: CASSSNRGGGTDTQYF. The CDR3 DNA reads TGTGCCAGCAGCTCCAACCGGGGGGGCGGCACAGATACGCAGTATTTT. V gene TRBV7-8 combines with J gene TRBJ2-3; 8 bases align to TRBD2. The CDR3 length is 16 residues. V was pared by 4 bases and J by 1 base, with 7 bases of the junction left unmatched. Germline V CDR1 and CDR2: SGHVS, FQNEAQ.

This clonotype was detected only a few times. The rearrangement links TRBV7-6 to TRBJ1-6, with 10 bases that match TRBD1. The CDR3 covers 18 residues. The V and J ends lost 5 bases and 7 bases, in that order; junction bases with no gene match: 14. In germline, CDR1 is SGHVS, CDR2 FNYEAQ. The CDR3: CASSRSGGTGDLNSPLHF. DNA for the CDR3: TGTGCCAGCAGCCGAAGCGGAGGGACAGGGGACCTAAATTCACCCCTCCACTTT. The complete variable domain, with remaining parts taken from reference TRBV7-6 and TRBJ1-6, reads GAGVSQSPRYKVTKRGQDVALRCDPISGHVSLYWYRQALGQGPEFLTYFNYEAQQDKSGLPNDRFSAERPEGSISTLTIQRTEQRDSAMYRCASSRSGGTGDLNSPLHFGNGTRLTVT.

This clonotype was observed a few times. The gene calls are TRBV4-1 and TRBJ1-1, with a weak D call TRBD1 (6 bases). CDR3 length: 17 amino acids. Germline V gives CDR1 MGHRA, CDR2 YSYEKL. Trimming removed 3 bases at V and 0 bases at J, with 17 bases between. The CDR3 DNA reads TGCGCCAGCAGCCAGGTTACAGGGTTTTCCATGAACACTGAAGCTTTCTTT. It translates to CASSQVTGFSMNTEAFF.

V usage is TRBV28 and J usage is TRBJ2-7; D gene unclear. The CDR3 loop spans 14 amino acids. Deletions cut 3 bases from V and 1 base from J, with 10 bases between. The germline V gene has CDR1 MDHEN and CDR2 SYDVKM. The CDR3 DNA is TGTGCCAGCAGTTTCTTTACCTCGTCCTACGAGCAGTACTTC. As protein: CASSFFTSSYEQYF.

The rearrangement uses TRBV29-1 and TRBJ1-1; tentative D call: TRBD1 (6 bases). Trimming shortened V by 6 bases and J by 5 bases, and 25 bases separated the two germline ends. Germline CDR1 and CDR2: SQVTM and ANQGSEA. The CDR3 has 16 residues. CDR3 sequence reads: CSVHLRRGLGKTEAFF. The CDR3, as DNA: TGCAGCGTCCACTTACGCCGGGGGCTGGGAAAGACTGAAGCTTTCTTT.

The chain recombines TRBV7-2 with TRBJ1-5; 7 nucleotides match TRBD1. Trimming at V came to 5 bases and at J to 5 bases, leaving 9 bases not matched to a gene. The CDR3 contains 15 residues. Per the germline V gene, CDR1 is SGHTA and CDR2 is FQGNSA. CDR3 residues: CASSLRQGIYQPQHF. As DNA, the CDR3 is TGTGCCAGCAGCCTAAGACAGGGAATCTATCAGCCCCAGCATTTT.